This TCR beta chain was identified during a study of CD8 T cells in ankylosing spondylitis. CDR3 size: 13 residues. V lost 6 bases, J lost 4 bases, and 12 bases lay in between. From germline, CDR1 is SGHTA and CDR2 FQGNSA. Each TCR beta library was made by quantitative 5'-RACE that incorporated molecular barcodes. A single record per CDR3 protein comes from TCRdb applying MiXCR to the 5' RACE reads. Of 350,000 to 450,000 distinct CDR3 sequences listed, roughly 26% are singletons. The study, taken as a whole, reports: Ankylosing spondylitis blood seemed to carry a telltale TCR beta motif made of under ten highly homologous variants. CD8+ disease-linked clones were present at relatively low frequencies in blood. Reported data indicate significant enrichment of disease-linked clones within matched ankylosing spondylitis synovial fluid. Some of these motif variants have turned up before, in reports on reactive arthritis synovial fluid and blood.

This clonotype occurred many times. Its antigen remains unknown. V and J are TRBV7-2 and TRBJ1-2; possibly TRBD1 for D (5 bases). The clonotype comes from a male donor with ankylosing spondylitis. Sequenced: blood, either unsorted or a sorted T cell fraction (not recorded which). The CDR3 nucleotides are TGTGCCAGCAGTTTGGGGCAGGGCTATGGCTACACCTTC. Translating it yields CASSLGQGYGYTF.